This TCR beta chain derives from a study of T cells in Graves' hyperthyroidism and ophthalmopathy. The TCR beta CDR3 regions underwent amplification using RNA transcripts as the source. The study used the HTBI primer set for a first-round RT-PCR of the TCR CDR3. TCRdb recomputed calls from the multiplex PCR reads with MiXCR, one row per CDR3 protein. The data contain just under 750,000 distinct CDR3 sequences, 30% to 40% of them seen just once; the ten biggest clones take up around 31%. With V trimmed by 4 bases and J by 5 bases, 13 bases remained unmatched. Germline V lookup: CDR1 MDHEN, CDR2 SYDVKM. The CDR3 consists of 16 residues.

J is TRBJ2-5 and V is TRBV28; TRBD2 agrees at 7 bases. The sample comprised blood. The source is a woman between 40 and 55 years old with Graves' hyperthyroidism. CDR3 in amino acids: CASSYPLAETRETQYF. The CDR3, as DNA: TGTGCCAGCAGTTACCCCCTAGCGGAAACGAGGGAGACCCAGTACTTC.